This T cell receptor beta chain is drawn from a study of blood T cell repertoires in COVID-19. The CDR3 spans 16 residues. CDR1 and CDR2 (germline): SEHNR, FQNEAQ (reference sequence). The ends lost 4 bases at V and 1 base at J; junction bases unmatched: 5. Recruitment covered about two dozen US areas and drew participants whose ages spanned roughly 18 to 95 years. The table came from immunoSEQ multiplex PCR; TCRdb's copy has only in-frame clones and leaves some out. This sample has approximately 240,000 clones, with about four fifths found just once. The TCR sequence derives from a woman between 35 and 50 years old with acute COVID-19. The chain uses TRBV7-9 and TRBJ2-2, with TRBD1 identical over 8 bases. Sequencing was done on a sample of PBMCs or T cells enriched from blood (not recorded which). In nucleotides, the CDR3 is TGTGCCAGCAGCTACCCGGGACAGGTGAACACCGGGGAGCTGTTTTTT. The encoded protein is CASSYPGQVNTGELFF.